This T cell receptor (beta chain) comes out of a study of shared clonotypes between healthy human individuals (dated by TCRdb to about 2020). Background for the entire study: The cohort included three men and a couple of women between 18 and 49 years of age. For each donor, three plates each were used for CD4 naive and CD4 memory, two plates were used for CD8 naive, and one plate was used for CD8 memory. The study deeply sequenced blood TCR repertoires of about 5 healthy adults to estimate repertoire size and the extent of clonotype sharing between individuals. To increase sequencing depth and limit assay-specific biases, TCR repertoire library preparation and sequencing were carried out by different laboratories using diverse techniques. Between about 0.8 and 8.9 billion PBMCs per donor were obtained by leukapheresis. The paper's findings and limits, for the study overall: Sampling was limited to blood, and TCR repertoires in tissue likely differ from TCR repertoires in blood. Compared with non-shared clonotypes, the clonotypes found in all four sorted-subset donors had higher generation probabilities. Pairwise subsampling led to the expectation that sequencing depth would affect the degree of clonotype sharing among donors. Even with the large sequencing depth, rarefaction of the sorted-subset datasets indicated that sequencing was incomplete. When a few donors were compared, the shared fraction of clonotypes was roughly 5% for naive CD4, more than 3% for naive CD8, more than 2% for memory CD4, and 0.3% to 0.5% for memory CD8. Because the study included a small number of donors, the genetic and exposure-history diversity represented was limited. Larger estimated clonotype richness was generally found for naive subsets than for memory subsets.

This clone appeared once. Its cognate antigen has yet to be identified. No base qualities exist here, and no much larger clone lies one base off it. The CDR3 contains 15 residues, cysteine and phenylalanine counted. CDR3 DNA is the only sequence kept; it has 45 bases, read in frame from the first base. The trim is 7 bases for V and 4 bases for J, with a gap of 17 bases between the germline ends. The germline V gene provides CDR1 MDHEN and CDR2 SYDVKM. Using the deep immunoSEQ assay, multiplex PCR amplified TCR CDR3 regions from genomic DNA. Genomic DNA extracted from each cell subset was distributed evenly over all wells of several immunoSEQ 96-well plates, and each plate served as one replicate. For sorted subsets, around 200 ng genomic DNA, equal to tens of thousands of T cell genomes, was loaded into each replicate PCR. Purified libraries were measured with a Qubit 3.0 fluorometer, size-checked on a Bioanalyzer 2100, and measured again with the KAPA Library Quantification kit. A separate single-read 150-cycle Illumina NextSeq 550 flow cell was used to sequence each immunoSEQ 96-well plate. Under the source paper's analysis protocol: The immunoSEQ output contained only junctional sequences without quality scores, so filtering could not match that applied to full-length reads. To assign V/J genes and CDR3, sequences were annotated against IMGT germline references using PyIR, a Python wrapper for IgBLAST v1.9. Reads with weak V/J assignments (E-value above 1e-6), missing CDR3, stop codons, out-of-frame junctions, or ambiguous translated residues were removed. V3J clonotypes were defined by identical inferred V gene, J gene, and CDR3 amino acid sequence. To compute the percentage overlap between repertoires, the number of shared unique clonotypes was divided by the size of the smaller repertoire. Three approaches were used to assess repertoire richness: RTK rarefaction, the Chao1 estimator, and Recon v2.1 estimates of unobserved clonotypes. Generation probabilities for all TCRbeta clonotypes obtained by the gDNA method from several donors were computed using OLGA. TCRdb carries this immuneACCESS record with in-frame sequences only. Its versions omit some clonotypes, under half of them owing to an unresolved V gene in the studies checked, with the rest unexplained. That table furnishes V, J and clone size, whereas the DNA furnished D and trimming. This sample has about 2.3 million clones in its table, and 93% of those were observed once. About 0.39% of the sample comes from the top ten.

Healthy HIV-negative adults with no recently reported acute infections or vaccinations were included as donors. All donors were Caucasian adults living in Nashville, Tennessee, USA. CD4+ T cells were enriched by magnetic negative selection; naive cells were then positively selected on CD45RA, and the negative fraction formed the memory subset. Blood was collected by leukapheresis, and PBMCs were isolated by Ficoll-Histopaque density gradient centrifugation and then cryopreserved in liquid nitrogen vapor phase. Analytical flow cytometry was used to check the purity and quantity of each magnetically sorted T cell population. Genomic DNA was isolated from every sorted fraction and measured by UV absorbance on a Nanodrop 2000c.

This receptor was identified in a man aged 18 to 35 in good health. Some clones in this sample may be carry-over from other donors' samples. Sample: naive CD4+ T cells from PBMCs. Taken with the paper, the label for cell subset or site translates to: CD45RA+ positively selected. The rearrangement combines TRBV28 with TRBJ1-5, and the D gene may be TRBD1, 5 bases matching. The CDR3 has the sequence CASNPSGTANQPQHF. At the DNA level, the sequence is TGTGCCAGCAACCCTAGCGGGACGGCAAATCAGCCCCAGCATTTT.